Listed here are 21 T cell receptor beta chains from one sample, sequenced in a study of beta chain features in type 1 diabetes. Since all of the isolated RNA was reverse transcribed, expressed TCRB transcripts were what got sequenced. The assay was immunoSEQ multiplex PCR, and TCRdb's table has in-frame clones only and misses some. This table holds about 390,000 clones, 8% to 10% found once. For these TCRs, the target antigens are not known. General observations from the study: Moderately but significantly shorter TCRB CDR3s were found in Type 1 diabetes patients in all four CD4+ subsets.

The sample comprised central memory CD4+ T cells from blood. These receptors came from a man aged 25-45 years with type 1 diabetes.

This rearrangement joins TRBV18 to TRBJ1-1, with D hard to call. CDR1 is KGHSH, CDR2 LQKENI, per germline. Trimming removed 5 bases at V and 6 bases at J, with 13 bases between. The CDR3 is 13 residues long. CDR3 sequence (DNA): TGTGCCAGCTCAGAAGCCCATGGGCCTGAAGCTTTCTTT. Protein product: CASSEAHGPEAFF. The full variable domain, in which reference TRBV18 and TRBJ1-1 provide the parts outside the CDR3, is NAGVMQNPRHLVRRRGQEARLRCSPMKGHSHVYWYRQLPEEGLKFMVYLQKENIIDESGMPKERFSAEFPKEGPSILRIQQVVRGDSAAYFCASSEAHGPEAFFGQGTRLTVV.

The chain carries TRBV19 and TRBJ2-7; 7 bases are shared with TRBD2. Germline loops: CDR1 LNHDA, CDR2 SQIVND (reference sequence). Trimming cost V 5 bases and J 0 bases; bases outside gene matches: 13. The CDR3 is made up of 17 amino acids. In nucleotides, the CDR3 is TGTGCCAGTAGTGACGGTACAAGCGGGGACCACTCCTACGAGCAGTACTTC. Protein: CASSDGTSGDHSYEQYF.

In its sample, this clone was seen a few times. The chain employs TRBV28 and TRBJ2-2, with 13 positions matching TRBD2. The length of the CDR3 is 18 residues. V shed 5 bases, J shed 3 bases, and the junction held 9 bases outside the gene matches. The V gene's germline CDR1 is MDHEN and CDR2 SYDVKM. The CDR3 DNA reads as TGTGCCAGCAGTCCACGGACTAGCGGGAGATTCGACACCGGGGAGCTGTTTTTT. Residues: CASSPRTSGRFDTGELFF. Looking up the rest from reference TRBV28 and TRBJ2-2 gives the full variable domain: DVKVTQSSRYLVKRTGEKVFLECVQDMDHENMFWYRQDPGLGLRLIYFSYDVKMKEKGDIPEGYSVSREKKERFSLILESASTNQTSMYLCASSPRTSGRFDTGELFFGEGSRLTVL.

This clone has more than one count but fewer than ten. CDR3 DNA sequence: TGCGCCAGCAGCTTGGCCCCAGGGGCCGCCTACGAGCAGTACTTC. Protein: CASSLAPGAAYEQYF. This chain joins TRBV5-1 and TRBJ2-7, with D possibly TRBD1 on 6 matching bases. Per germline, CDR1 SGHRS and CDR2 YFSETQ. The CDR3 has 15 residues. Trimming pared 0 bases from V and 2 bases from J, leaving 12 bases between.

This clone is labeled as medium-sized. V gene TRBV7-2 combines with J gene TRBJ2-1; D not certain. CDR3 length: 10 residues. CDR1 and CDR2 from the germline V gene are SGHTA and FQGNSA. V dropped 5 bases and J dropped 5 bases, with 1 base sitting between them. CDR3 DNA: TGTGCCAGCAGCGACAATGAGCAGTTCTTC. Translating it yields CASSDNEQFF.

The V gene is TRBV19, the J gene TRBJ2-1; a weak D match, TRBD2 (5 bases). Between the trimmed V and J ends, which lost 11 bases and 7 bases, there was a span of 21 bases. The CDR3 runs to 14 residues. The germline CDR1 and CDR2 sequences are LNHDA and SQIVND (reference sequence). Written as DNA, the CDR3 is TGTGCCCCCCGAAGGACGAGGGCCCCGAATGAGCAGTTCTTC. Translated: CAPRRTRAPNEQFF.

This clone was observed a handful of times. This chain connects TRBV7-8 to TRBJ1-5, with 9 bases identical to TRBD1. The CDR3 runs to 17 residues. The V gene end was trimmed by 4 bases and the J gene end by 1 base; junction bases not matched to a gene: 8. Germline V gene sequence: CDR1 SGHVS, CDR2 FQNEAQ. The DNA for the CDR3 is TGTGCCAGCAGCTCCCGGGACAGGGTAAACAGCAATCAGCCCCAGCATTTT. This translates into CASSSRDRVNSNQPQHF.

The table lists this clone with many counts. This chain joins TRBV19 and TRBJ2-3, with D unclear. The germline V gene encodes CDR1 LNHDA and CDR2 SQIVND (reference sequence). V was clipped by 3 bases and J by 0 bases, with 13 bases between them. There are 16 residues in the CDR3. This CDR3 reads CASSIRTQDSTDTQYF. As DNA, the CDR3 is TGTGCCAGTAGTATTCGGACGCAGGACAGCACAGATACGCAGTATTTT.

The chain combines TRBV11-2 with TRBJ1-2; D remains unclear. V lost 5 bases to trimming and J lost 2 bases, with 9 bases between them. Germline V gives CDR1 SGHAT, CDR2 FQNNGV. This CDR3 spans 13 amino acids. CDR3 loop: CASSEQLNYGYTF. As DNA, the CDR3 is TGTGCCAGCAGCGAACAACTCAACTATGGCTACACCTTC.

V usage is TRBV5-1 and J usage is TRBJ1-3; D gene uncertain. CDR1 and CDR2 (germline): SGHRS, YFSETQ. The CDR3 totals 14 residues. The V gene lost 3 bases and the J gene lost 0 bases, with 7 bases spanning the gap. The CDR3 DNA reads as TGCGCCAGCAGCTATCTGGACTCTGGAAACACCATATATTTT. It yields the protein CASSYLDSGNTIYF.

J is TRBJ1-4 and V is TRBV7-2; no clear D gene. Germline V gene data show CDR1 as SGHTA and CDR2 as FQGNSA. Trimming took 3 bases from V and 10 from J, leaving 3 bases between them. There are 10 residues in the CDR3. The CDR3 here is CASSLGKLFF. CDR3 DNA sequence: TGTGCCAGCAGCTTGGGAAAACTGTTTTTT. The whole variable domain, filled in from reference TRBV7-2 and TRBJ1-4, reads GAGVSQSPSNKVTEKGKDVELRCDPISGHTALYWYRQSLGQGLEFLIYFQGNSAPDKSGLPSDRFSAERTGGSVSTLTIQRTQQEDSAVYLCASSLGKLFFGSGTQLSVL.

This clone was detected only a few times. The chain links TRBV20-1 to TRBJ1-1; D is unclear. This CDR3 is 11 amino acids long. Germline CDR1 reads DFQATT; CDR2 reads SNEGSKA (reference sequence). Deletions cut 6 bases from V and 3 bases from J, with 8 bases between. In DNA, the CDR3 is TGCAGTGCCCCGGACGACACTGAAGCTTTCTTT. It encodes CSAPDDTEAFF.

This clone has a handful of counts. V usage is TRBV11-2 and J usage is TRBJ2-7; the D is unclear. Trimming took off 1 base at V and 0 bases at J, with 13 bases between the two ends. The germline gives CDR1 SGHAT, CDR2 FQNNGV. This CDR3 has 16 amino acids. The CDR3 loop is CASSLVSGMSSYEQYF. The CDR3 coding sequence is TGTGCCAGCAGCTTAGTTTCGGGTATGAGCTCCTACGAGCAGTACTTC.

This clone appeared many times. This chain links TRBV29-1 with TRBJ2-5; the D is unclear. The CDR3 has 13 residues. Per the germline V gene, CDR1 is SQVTM and CDR2 is ANQGSEA. With 4 bases removed from V and 4 bases from J, the gap between germline ends came to 13 bases. The CDR3 sequence is CSVGPSLRETQYF. CDR3 bases: TGCAGCGTTGGCCCTTCCCTCCGAGAGACCCAGTACTTC.

This rearrangement joins TRBV6-5 to TRBJ1-1, with 9 bases lining up with TRBD1. V shed 6 bases and J 7 bases; nucleotides not matched to a gene: 6. Germline-derived CDR1 and CDR2 are MNHEY and SVGAGI. This CDR3 region has 13 residues. Written as DNA, the CDR3 is TGTGCCAGCAGGCTAACAGGGGGCTTTGAAGCTTTCTTT. This codes for CASRLTGGFEAFF.

This clone was seen more than once but under ten times. Distinct nucleotide sequences in the sample also encode this CDR3. This chain joins TRBV7-9 and TRBJ2-5; unclear D gene. Trimming stripped 0 bases from V and 2 bases from J, with 7 bases between. The CDR3 loop spans 14 amino acids. The V gene's germline CDR1 is SEHNR and CDR2 FQNEAQ (reference sequence). CDR3 amino acids: CASSLAGSQETQYF. CDR3 bases: TGTGCCAGCAGCTTAGCTGGGTCTCAAGAGACCCAGTACTTC.

This sequence joins TRBV7-2 and TRBJ1-2, with TRBD1 matching over 7 bases. CDR1 and CDR2 (germline): SGHTA, FQGNSA. The ends lost 5 bases at V and 3 bases at J; junction bases unmatched: 9. The CDR3 loop spans 15 amino acids. The CDR3 spells CASSPEGGADYGYTF. CDR3 sequence (DNA): TGTGCCAGCAGCCCGGAAGGGGGCGCGGACTATGGCTACACCTTC.

The chain uses TRBV7-2 and TRBJ2-7; a possible D gene is TRBD2 (5 bases). V lost 5 bases, J lost 4 bases, and 15 bases lay in between. Per germline, CDR1 SGHTA and CDR2 FQGNSA. This CDR3 is 14 amino acids long. CDR3 nucleotide sequence: TGTGCCAGCAGCCGGAGGTCCTCTTCTTACGAGCAGTACTTC. Its protein product is CASSRRSSSYEQYF.

This clone showed up many times. The CDR3, as DNA: TGTGCCAGTGGACTGATGAACACTGAAGCTTTCTTT. It encodes CASGLMNTEAFF. The chain employs TRBV28 and TRBJ1-1; no definite D call. V was pared by 9 bases and J by 0 bases, with 8 bases between. Germline-derived CDR1 and CDR2 are MDHEN and SYDVKM. This CDR3 comprises 12 residues.

The chain is built from TRBV6-5 and TRBJ2-7, with D perhaps being TRBD1 or TRBD2 (5 bases each). The CDR3 has 13 residues. V lost 0 bases, J lost 5 bases, and 8 bases lay in between. CDR1 is MNHEY, CDR2 SVGAGI, per germline. The chain's CDR3 is CASSYSGDHEQYF. The DNA of the CDR3 is TGTGCCAGCAGTTACTCCGGGGACCACGAGCAGTACTTC.

Only a few counts were recorded for this clone. The CDR3 nucleotides read TGTGCCAGCAGCTCCGGACCTTCGACAGGGGGCTACGAGCAGTACTTC. Residues: CASSSGPSTGGYEQYF. The chain links TRBV7-2 to TRBJ2-7; 9 bases are shared with TRBD1. Germline CDR1 SGHTA, CDR2 FQGNSA. This CDR3 has 16 amino acids. With V trimmed by 4 bases and J by 3 bases, 10 bases remained unmatched.